This TCR beta chain came from a study of T cell repertoires in cytomegalovirus infection. Across the whole study: Both a matching HLA type and CMV infection were indicated by public TCR beta signatures.

MiXCR was run by TCRdb on the reads, yielding one entry per CDR3 protein. Of under 300,000 distinct CDR3 sequences in the sample, approximately 13% are singletons; the top ten hold around 1.6%. This clonotype showed up just a few times. What it binds is unknown. Study results and caveats: HLA-C-restricted CMV clonotypes gave the most frequent clonotype in two of eight donors. Based on cumulative public TCR beta family frequency, carriers of CMV plus the relevant HLA were identified.

The germline gives CDR1 SQVTM, CDR2 ANQGSEA. The CDR3 spans 13 residues. The trim removed 7 bases at V and 0 bases at J, leaving 5 bases unmatched. The receptor was derived from a human donor in good health (CMV status not recorded). Some clones in this sample may be carry-over from other donors' samples. Sequencing input: PBMCs. The J gene is TRBJ1-1, the V gene TRBV29-1; 7 bases line up with TRBD1. In DNA, the CDR3 is TGCAGCGCCGGGGACAGCATGAACACTGAAGCTTTCTTT. Translation gives CSAGDSMNTEAFF.